A single sample is the source of the 13 T cell receptor beta chains below, sequenced in a study of cytomegalovirus exposure and HLA in healthy donors. Researchers ran the PCR with 60 Vbeta and 13 Jbeta primers. Measured with immunoSEQ multiplex PCR; TCRdb has only the in-frame clones, and not every one. In the table there are roughly 130,000 clones, about 82% of which are singletons. Sequenced input: PBMCs. All receptors come from a man younger than 45 in good health and CMV-seronegative.

The V call is TRBV10-3, the J call TRBJ1-3; D is unresolved. This CDR3 has 15 amino acids. V gave up 2 bases and J gave up 0 bases, with 8 bases separating them. Germline lookup yields CDR1 ENHRY and CDR2 SYGVKD. The DNA of the CDR3 is TGTGCCATCAGTGAGCGGGAGGGCTCTGGAAACACCATATATTTT. Its protein product is CAISEREGSGNTIYF.

This clone occurred a few times. The genes are TRBV4-1 and TRBJ1-5; weak D call: TRBD1 (6 bases). Between the trimmed V and J ends, which lost 1 base and 5 bases, there was a span of 15 bases. Germline CDR1 is MGHRA and CDR2 is YSYEKL. There are 16 residues in the CDR3. CDR3 region: CASSQVGGKGDQPQHF. The CDR3 nucleotides are TGCGCCAGCAGCCAAGTAGGGGGTAAAGGTGATCAGCCCCAGCATTTT.

This rearrangement joins TRBV2 to TRBJ1-4, with 9 bases matching TRBD1. After removal of 3 bases from V and 8 bases from J, the junction contained 7 bases not matched to a gene. CDR3 size: 15 residues. CDR1 is SNHLY and CDR2 is FYNNEI in the germline V gene. The CDR3, as DNA: TGTGCCAGCAGTGACCGGGACAGGGTGGGGGAAAAACTGTTTTTT. Translating gives CASSDRDRVGEKLFF.

Only a few counts were recorded for this clone. The V and J genes are TRBV10-3 and TRBJ2-1, with D perhaps TRBD1 (5 bases). V lost 6 bases and J lost 4, with 7 bases in between. This CDR3 spans 12 amino acids. From germline, CDR1 is ENHRY and CDR2 SYGVKD. In DNA, the CDR3 is TGTGCCATCAGGACAGCATACAATGAGCAGTTCTTC. Its translation is CAIRTAYNEQFF.

As concerns this clone: Other DNA sequences within the sample encode an identical CDR3. The chain uses TRBV6-1 and TRBJ1-5; D remains unclear. V was clipped by 1 base and J by 4 bases, with 5 bases between them. This CDR3 region has 13 residues. CDR1 is MNHNS and CDR2 is SASEGT in the germline V gene. In DNA form, the CDR3 reads TGTGCCAGCAGTGAAGTACAGAATCAGCCCCAGCATTTT. Translating it yields CASSEVQNQPQHF.

V usage is TRBV30 and J usage is TRBJ1-2; 11 bases are a match to TRBD1. Germline CDR1 and CDR2: GTSNPN and SVGIG (reference sequence). The length of the CDR3 is 14 residues. After removal of 0 bases from V and 7 bases from J, the junction contained 4 bases not matched to a gene. CDR3 loop: CAWSVGQGAGGYTF. In DNA, the CDR3 is TGTGCCTGGAGTGTCGGACAGGGGGCTGGTGGCTACACCTTC.

The CDR3 bases are TGTGCCAGCAGTTACTCTACGGGCACTGAAGCTTTCTTT. Protein: CASSYSTGTEAFF. The rearrangement joins TRBV6-6 to TRBJ1-1; D not resolved. V was shortened by 0 bases and J by 4 bases, with 6 bases between the two germline ends. Germline-derived CDR1 and CDR2 are MNHNY and SVGAGI (reference sequence). The CDR3 length is 13 residues.

This clone has a single count. The rearrangement uses TRBV5-6 and TRBJ1-6; 10 nucleotides line up with TRBD1. Germline CDR1 reads SGHDT; CDR2 reads YYEEEE. This CDR3 has 16 amino acids. The V gene end was trimmed by 4 bases and the J gene end by 6 bases; junction bases not matched to a gene: 7. The CDR3 here is CASSGDRGLSNSPLHF. For the CDR3, the DNA is TGTGCCAGCAGCGGGGACAGGGGTCTTAGTAATTCACCCCTCCACTTT. Looking up the rest from reference TRBV5-6 and TRBJ1-6 gives the full variable domain: DAGVTQSPTHLIKTRGQQVTLRCSPKSGHDTVSWYQQALGQGPQFIFQYYEEEERQRGNFPDRFSGHQFPNYSSELNVNALLLGDSALYLCASSGDRGLSNSPLHFGNGTRLTVT.

V is TRBV28 and J is TRBJ1-2; TRBD1 is a possible D gene (6 bases). V shed 5 bases and J shed 4 bases, with 14 bases lying between them. Germline V gene sequence: CDR1 MDHEN, CDR2 SYDVKM. The CDR3 spans 14 residues. The CDR3 sequence is CASSPTGQPYGYTF. DNA for the CDR3: TGTGCCAGCAGTCCAACCGGACAGCCCTATGGCTACACCTTC.

J is TRBJ2-1 and V is TRBV10-3; D may be TRBD1 (6 bases). Germline V gene lookup returns CDR1 ENHRY and CDR2 SYGVKD. V was clipped by 2 bases and J by 2 bases, with 22 bases between them. The CDR3 is 19 amino acids. This chain's CDR3 is CAISEPLFRDRNPYNEQFF. The CDR3 DNA sequence: TGTGCCATCAGTGAGCCCCTCTTCCGCGACAGGAACCCCTACAATGAGCAGTTCTTC.

The chain joins TRBV6-5 to TRBJ1-2; 7 nucleotides align to TRBD1. Losses at the gene ends were 7 bases for V and 6 bases for J; bases not matched to a gene: 11. This CDR3 region has 14 residues. From germline, CDR1 is MNHEY and CDR2 SVGAGI. CDR3 residues: CASNPDRDRDGYTF. CDR3 DNA: TGTGCCAGCAACCCCGACAGGGATCGTGATGGCTACACCTTC.

This chain connects TRBV5-1 to TRBJ1-1; D may be TRBD1 (5 bases). The CDR3 runs 14 residues. The V gene's germline CDR1 is SGHRS and CDR2 YFSETQ. Trimming stripped 3 bases from V and 0 bases from J, with 9 bases between. CDR3 DNA: TGCGCCAGCAGCTCAGACAGTTTGAACACTGAAGCTTTCTTT. Translating it yields CASSSDSLNTEAFF.

The rearrangement joins TRBV4-2 to TRBJ2-3; 10 bases are a match to TRBD2. The CDR3 extends over 15 amino acids. V shed 0 bases and J 5 bases; nucleotides not matched to a gene: 2. Germline CDR1 LGHNA, CDR2 YNFKEQ. The CDR3 sequence: CASSQESGGGDTQYF. The CDR3 DNA reads as TGTGCCAGCAGCCAAGAAAGCGGGGGGGGAGATACGCAGTATTTT.